The 21 T cell receptor beta chains reported below all come from one sample, sequenced in a study of blood T cell repertoires in COVID-19. Sequencing was performed with immunoSEQ multiplex PCR; in TCRdb, only in-frame clones are kept and a portion is missing. The sample includes fewer than 400,000 clones, about 85% of them seen just once. The material sequenced was PBMCs or T cells enriched from blood (not recorded which). The receptor set was obtained from a woman aged 25 to 39 who had been exposed to COVID-19.

This clone was detected only once. This chain's CDR3 is CASRELGGRWTEAFF. The DNA for the CDR3 is TGTGCCAGCCGCGAACTGGGGGGTCGCTGGACTGAAGCTTTCTTT. V gene TRBV6-5 combines with J gene TRBJ1-1, with D tentatively TRBD1 (5 bases). CDR1 MNHEY and CDR2 SVGAGI come from the germline V gene. The CDR3 length is 15 residues. Trimming took off 8 bases at V and 5 bases at J, with 21 bases between the two ends.

The chain couples TRBV28 to TRBJ1-4, with D possibly TRBD1 on 5 matching bases. CDR3 size: 12 residues. Germline CDR1 MDHEN, CDR2 SYDVKM. Trimming stripped 7 bases from V and 8 bases from J, with 11 bases between. CDR3 DNA: TGTGCCAGCACCAGGGTTGGAGAAAAACTGTTTTTT. As protein: CASTRVGEKLFF.

The genes are TRBV7-9 and TRBJ2-5; D is undetermined. CDR3 length: 16 residues. Per germline, CDR1 SEHNR and CDR2 FQNEAQ (reference sequence). V was pared by 0 bases and J by 1 base, with 12 bases between. The CDR3 DNA reads as TGTGCCAGCAGCTTAGCGTTCTCTTCCGTCCAAGAGACCCAGTACTTC. Amino acids: CASSLAFSSVQETQYF. The entire variable domain, with the rest obtained from reference TRBV7-9 and TRBJ2-5, is as follows: DTGVSQNPRHKITKRGQNVTFRCDPISEHNRLYWYRQTLGQGPEFLTYFQNEAQLEKSRLLSDRFSAERPKGSFSTLEIQRTEQGDSAMYLCASSLAFSSVQETQYFGPGTRLLVL.

This clone was observed a single time. The chain is built from TRBV2 and TRBJ2-7; no definite D call. Trimming took 1 base from V and 3 from J, leaving 13 bases between them. There are 15 residues in the CDR3. Germline CDR1 reads SNHLY; CDR2 reads FYNNEI. The CDR3 here is CASSEESASDYEQYF. CDR3 DNA sequence: TGTGCCAGCAGTGAAGAAAGTGCATCAGACTACGAGCAGTACTTC.

This clone appeared a few times. This rearrangement joins TRBV6-5 to TRBJ2-7; D unclear. Germline V CDR1 and CDR2: MNHEY, SVGAGI. V shed 6 bases and J shed 6 bases, with 9 bases lying between them. The CDR3 spans 11 residues. CDR3 residues: CASRHDTEQYF. CDR3 DNA sequence: TGTGCCAGCAGACATGATACCGAGCAGTACTTC.

This chain links TRBV27 with TRBJ1-4; a possible D gene is TRBD1 (6 bases). In germline, CDR1 is MNHEY, CDR2 SMNVEV (reference sequence). CDR3 size: 16 residues. V was shortened by 11 bases and J by 3 bases, with 22 bases between the two germline ends. DNA for the CDR3: TGTGCCTCAAAAGGCAGGGGTGGATGGGCTAATGAAAAACTGTTTTTT. This encodes CASKGRGGWANEKLFF.

The gene calls are TRBV19 and TRBJ1-2, with TRBD1 matching 9 bases. The CDR3 is 15 residues long. The germline V gene encodes CDR1 LNHDA and CDR2 SQIVND (reference sequence). The V and J ends lost 4 bases and 6 bases, in that order; junction bases with no gene match: 9. The CDR3: CASSTTQGAKDGYTF. The CDR3 DNA follows: TGTGCCAGTAGTACCACACAGGGGGCAAAGGATGGCTACACCTTC.

The chain has TRBV11-2 and TRBJ2-2, with TRBD2 identical over 9 bases. The germline V gene encodes CDR1 SGHAT and CDR2 FQNNGV. With 3 bases clipped from V and 3 bases from J, the junction kept 2 bases outside the gene matches. The CDR3 has 15 amino acids. The chain's CDR3 is CASSFSGSDTGELFF. CDR3 in DNA: TGTGCCAGCAGCTTTAGCGGGAGTGACACCGGGGAGCTGTTTTTT.

The chain joins TRBV12-3 or TRBV12-4 to TRBJ1-2, with 7 bases aligning to TRBD1. The CDR3 has 12 residues. V shed 4 bases, J shed 10 bases, and the junction held 6 bases outside the gene matches. The DNA of the CDR3 is TGTGCCAGCAGTTGGACAGGTTTCGACTACACCTTC. This codes for CASSWTGFDYTF.

The V gene is TRBV19, the J gene TRBJ1-2, with 9 bases aligning to TRBD1. V lost 3 bases to trimming and J lost 4 bases; unmatched junction nucleotides: 6. Germline-derived CDR1 and CDR2 are LNHDA and SQIVND (reference sequence). This CDR3 has 15 residues. The chain's CDR3 is CASSILDRGPYGYTF. DNA of the CDR3: TGTGCCAGTAGTATTTTGGACAGGGGACCCTATGGCTACACCTTC.

J is TRBJ1-2 and V is TRBV28; the D is unclear. The CDR3 contains 15 residues. Germline assignment: CDR1 MDHEN and CDR2 SYDVKM. The V end was cut by 6 bases, the J end by 5 bases, with 19 bases between. CDR3 nucleotide sequence: TGTGCCAGCAGCCCGATGGACCGCGGAGGGTATGGCTACACCTTC. This sequence encodes CASSPMDRGGYGYTF.

This sequence joins TRBV7-9 and TRBJ2-7; 9 bases are shared with TRBD1. There are 14 residues in the CDR3. Germline trimming cut 9 bases from V and 4 bases from J; bases unmatched to any gene: 10. The germline V gene has CDR1 SEHNR and CDR2 FQNEAQ (reference sequence). CDR3 sequence (DNA): TGTGCCAGAGAGCCCCTAGGACAGGGGTACGAGCAGTACTTC. Its translation is CAREPLGQGYEQYF. Drawing the rest from reference TRBV7-9 and TRBJ2-7, the complete variable domain is DTGVSQNPRHKITKRGQNVTFRCDPISEHNRLYWYRQTLGQGPEFLTYFQNEAQLEKSRLLSDRFSAERPKGSFSTLEIQRTEQGDSAMYLCAREPLGQGYEQYFGPGTRLTVT.

The CDR3 DNA follows: TGCGCCAGCAGCCGAGCGGCAGACAACTATGGCTACACCTTC. Encoded protein: CASSRAADNYGYTF. V gene TRBV5-1 combines with J gene TRBJ1-2; no clear D gene. Deletions cut 4 bases from V and 2 bases from J, with 12 bases between. In germline, CDR1 is SGHRS, CDR2 YFSETQ. CDR3 length: 14 residues.

The chain combines TRBV7-2 with TRBJ1-4; no clear D. The V end was cut by 4 bases, the J end by 5 bases, with 14 bases between. The CDR3 has 15 amino acids. The V gene's germline CDR1 is SGHTA and CDR2 FQGNSA. The CDR3 coding sequence is TGTGCCAGCAGCTCTGACATTTCGCTGAATGAAAAACTGTTTTTT. Protein: CASSSDISLNEKLFF.

The chain has TRBV18 and TRBJ1-3, with 8 bases fitting TRBD1. There are 18 residues in the CDR3. Trimming cost V 0 bases and J 2 bases; bases outside gene matches: 9. In germline, CDR1 is KGHSH, CDR2 LQKENI. The CDR3 DNA reads as TGTGCCAGCTCACCACCGGGACAGGTGGGATCGGCTGGAAACACCATATATTTT. Its translation: CASSPPGQVGSAGNTIYF.

This clone was recorded only once. The V and J genes are TRBV2 and TRBJ2-5, with TRBD1 matching over 10 bases. The junction had 9 bases not matched to a gene; V was cut back by 6 bases and J by 5 bases. The CDR3 is 15 amino acids. CDR1 is SNHLY, CDR2 FYNNEI, per germline. CDR3 nucleotide sequence: TGTGCCAGCAGAGTCCTGACAGGGGGCGGGGAGACCCAGTACTTC. This codes for CASRVLTGGGETQYF. The full variable domain, completed using reference TRBV2 and TRBJ2-5, is EPEVTQTPSHQVTQMGQEVILRCVPISNHLYFYWYRQILGQKVEFLVSFYNNEISEKSEIFDDQFSVERPDGSNFTLKIRSTKLEDSAMYFCASRVLTGGGETQYFGPGTRLLVL.

This clone was seen more than once but under ten times. The chain carries TRBV7-2 and TRBJ1-4, with D perhaps matching TRBD1 (5 bases). CDR1 is SGHTA and CDR2 is FQGNSA in the germline V gene. With 5 bases removed from V and 6 bases from J, the gap between germline ends came to 13 bases. The CDR3 is made up of 14 amino acids. The CDR3 reads CASSPGGLDEKLFF. Written as DNA, the CDR3 is TGTGCCAGCAGCCCTGGGGGACTGGATGAAAAACTGTTTTTT.

The CDR3 region is CASSLIQGSHNSPLHF. The CDR3 coding sequence is TGTGCCAGCAGCCTCATACAGGGCAGCCATAATTCACCCCTCCACTTT. The gene calls are TRBV5-6 and TRBJ1-6; the D gene is possibly TRBD1 (6 bases). From germline, CDR1 is SGHDT and CDR2 YYEEEE. Trimming took 4 bases from V and 5 from J, leaving 16 bases between them. This CDR3 spans 16 amino acids.

The V and J genes are TRBV30 and TRBJ2-7; TRBD1 matches at 10 bases. The germline V gene encodes CDR1 GTSNPN and CDR2 SVGIG (reference sequence). This CDR3 contains 12 residues. J gave up 4 bases and V 7 bases, and 4 bases lay outside the gene matches. Here the CDR3 reads CASTGGLYEQYF. The CDR3 DNA is TGTGCCTCGACAGGGGGCTTATACGAGCAGTACTTC.

This clone occurred a few times. V is TRBV4-3 and J is TRBJ1-4; D is perhaps TRBD1 (5 bases). The V gene's germline CDR1 is LGHNA and CDR2 YSLEER. The CDR3 is made up of 15 amino acids. Trimming left V 1 base short and J 2 bases short, with 8 bases between. CDR3 loop: CASSQGGLTNEKLFF. CDR3 DNA: TGCGCCAGCAGCCAAGGGGGCCTGACTAATGAAAAACTGTTTTTT.

This clone was counted between two and nine times. V is TRBV27 and J is TRBJ2-7; D not resolved. Germline V gives CDR1 MNHEY, CDR2 SMNVEV (reference sequence). The CDR3 consists of 12 residues. The V end was cut by 9 bases, the J end by 2 bases, with 11 bases between. CDR3 coding DNA: TGTGCCAGTTACAGAAACCCCTACGAGCAGTACTTC. Encoded protein: CASYRNPYEQYF.